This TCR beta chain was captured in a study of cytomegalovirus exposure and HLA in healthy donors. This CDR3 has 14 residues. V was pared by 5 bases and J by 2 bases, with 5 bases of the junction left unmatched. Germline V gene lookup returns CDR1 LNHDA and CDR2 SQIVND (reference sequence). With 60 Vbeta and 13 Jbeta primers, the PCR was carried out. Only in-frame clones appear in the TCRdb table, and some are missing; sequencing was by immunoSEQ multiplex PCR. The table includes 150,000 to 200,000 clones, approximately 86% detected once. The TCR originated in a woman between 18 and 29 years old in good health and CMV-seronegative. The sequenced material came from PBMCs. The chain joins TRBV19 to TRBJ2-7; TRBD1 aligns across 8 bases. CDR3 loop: CASSVTGVAYEQYF. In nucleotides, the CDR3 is TGTGCCAGTAGTGTGACAGGGGTGGCCTACGAGCAGTACTTC.